Listed here are 23 T cell receptor beta chains from one sample, sequenced in a study of cytomegalovirus exposure and HLA in healthy donors. The PCR employed 60 Vbeta primers together with 13 Jbeta primers. The method was immunoSEQ multiplex PCR; TCRdb's version includes in-frame clones alone and lacks a portion of them. The profile shows tens of thousands of clones, more than 65% of them singletons. The sequencing input was PBMCs. These receptors all come from a man aged 25-45 years in good health and CMV-seronegative.

This chain joins TRBV7-2 and TRBJ2-7; the match to TRBD2 covers 10 bases. The CDR3 loop spans 14 amino acids. CDR1 SGHTA and CDR2 FQGNSA come from the germline V gene. Trimming removed 5 bases from V and 5 bases from J; junction bases left unmatched: 6. The DNA of the CDR3 is TGTGCCAGCAGCGTAGAGCGGGGGGGCAACGAGCAGTACTTC. Amino acids: CASSVERGGNEQYF.

The chain combines TRBV6-1 with TRBJ2-2, with 9 nucleotides matching TRBD1. The germline V gene encodes CDR1 MNHNS and CDR2 SASEGT. V shed 4 bases and J 2 bases; nucleotides not matched to a gene: 8. CDR3 length: 17 amino acids. CDR3 coding DNA: TGTGCCAGCAGTGCCACCCGGGACAGGGCAAACACCGGGGAGCTGTTTTTT. Encoded protein: CASSATRDRANTGELFF.

This clone has just a few counts. The chain joins TRBV19 to TRBJ1-5, with 9 bases fitting TRBD1. The CDR3 runs to 19 residues. Germline loops: CDR1 LNHDA, CDR2 SQIVND (reference sequence). With 1 base clipped from V and 3 bases from J, the junction kept 13 bases outside the gene matches. CDR3 protein: CASSIGGDRVGRDNQPQHF. In DNA form, the CDR3 reads TGTGCCAGTAGTATAGGGGGGGACAGGGTAGGACGGGACAATCAGCCCCAGCATTTT.

The chain couples TRBV2 to TRBJ2-3, with D maybe TRBD2 (5 bases). This CDR3 is built from 14 residues. V was pared by 6 bases and J by 2 bases, with 12 bases between. Germline assignment: CDR1 SNHLY and CDR2 FYNNEI. CDR3 amino acids: CASRGGPNTDTQYF. CDR3 nucleotide sequence: TGTGCCAGCAGGGGCGGGCCGAACACAGATACGCAGTATTTT.

The chain recombines TRBV6-5 with TRBJ1-2, with 7 bases that match TRBD1. This CDR3 is 14 amino acids long. Unmatched junction bases numbered 6, after V lost 0 bases and J lost 8 bases. From germline, CDR1 is MNHEY and CDR2 SVGAGI. The CDR3 here is CASSYSRQGRGYTF. The CDR3 region has the DNA TGTGCCAGCAGTTACTCAAGACAGGGACGGGGCTACACCTTC.

The V call is TRBV18, the J call TRBJ1-6; maybe TRBD1 (6 bases). Deletions cut 0 bases from V and 6 bases from J, with 15 bases between. This CDR3 is 17 amino acids long. Germline V gene data show CDR1 as KGHSH and CDR2 as LQKENI. CDR3 sequence reads: CASSPPFGGRSNSPLHF. As DNA, the CDR3 is TGTGCCAGCTCACCACCTTTCGGGGGGCGATCTAATTCACCCCTCCACTTT. Combining the CDR3 with reference TRBV18 and TRBJ1-6 gives the whole variable domain NAGVMQNPRHLVRRRGQEARLRCSPMKGHSHVYWYRQLPEEGLKFMVYLQKENIIDESGMPKERFSAEFPKEGPSILRIQQVVRGDSAAYFCASSPPFGGRSNSPLHFGNGTRLTVT.

The chain recombines TRBV28 with TRBJ2-7; possible D gene TRBD1, 5 bases. This CDR3 has 15 amino acids. The ends were cut back, 9 bases at V and 3 bases at J, with 21 bases in the middle. In germline, CDR1 is MDHEN, CDR2 SYDVKM. CDR3 in DNA: TGTGCCAGTATGTCGGTCAGGGCGTCTTTCTACGAGCAGTACTTC. As protein: CASMSVRASFYEQYF.

With respect to this clone: The sample holds other DNA sequences that translate to the same CDR3. The chain carries TRBV2 and TRBJ1-5, with 11 bases aligning to TRBD1. Germline V lookup: CDR1 SNHLY, CDR2 FYNNEI. J was trimmed by 4 bases and V by 8 bases; bases with no gene match: 4. There are 14 residues in the CDR3. CDR3 coding DNA: TGTGCCAGCGCTGGGACAGGGGGAAATCAGCCCCAGCATTTT. Translating it yields CASAGTGGNQPQHF.

This clone occurred a few times. The chain uses TRBV7-4 and TRBJ1-1, with 7 bases fitting TRBD1. The CDR3 runs 21 residues. Germline assignment: CDR1 SGHVT and CDR2 SQSDAQ. With 1 base clipped from V and 1 base from J, the junction kept 21 bases outside the gene matches. CDR3 sequence (DNA): TGTGCCAGCAGCTTAGGACCGGGACAGCGGATTCCGTGGGGTAAGAACACTGAAGCTTTCTTT. This sequence encodes CASSLGPGQRIPWGKNTEAFF.

V and J are TRBV15 and TRBJ2-7, with 7 bases identical to TRBD2. J gave up 1 base and V 2 bases, and 11 bases lay outside the gene matches. The CDR3 covers 17 residues. CDR1 and CDR2 (germline): LNHNV, YYDKDF (reference sequence). The CDR3, as DNA: TGTGCCACCAGCAGACCCCCCGGGCTAGCGGTTTCCTACGAGCAGTACTTC. Protein product: CATSRPPGLAVSYEQYF.

Notes on this clone: The sample contains more than one DNA sequence encoding this CDR3. The V and J genes are TRBV9 and TRBJ1-1; TRBD1 might be the D (6 bases). Trimming removed 0 bases from V and 1 base from J, with 10 bases in between. The germline V gene has CDR1 SGDLS and CDR2 YYNGEE. This CDR3 has 15 residues. This chain's CDR3 is CASSVGRGGNTEAFF. The CDR3 region has the DNA TGTGCCAGCAGCGTAGGGAGGGGGGGGAACACTGAAGCTTTCTTT.

This clone was seen just once. J is TRBJ1-2 and V is TRBV28; D may be TRBD1 (6 bases). V was pared by 5 bases and J by 11 bases, with 15 bases between. Germline loops: CDR1 MDHEN, CDR2 SYDVKM. The CDR3 contains 12 residues. The CDR3 here is CASSISTGLYTF. The DNA for the CDR3 is TGTGCCAGCAGTATCTCTACAGGGCTTTACACCTTC.

This clone counts as medium-sized. Other DNA sequences in the same sample also yield this CDR3. The chain combines TRBV15 with TRBJ1-1, with 7 bases identical to TRBD1. V lost 0 bases and J lost 5; bases outside the gene matches: 3. This CDR3 is 14 amino acids long. Looked up from germline, CDR1 is LNHNV and CDR2 is YYDKDF (reference sequence). The CDR3 region has the DNA TGTGCCACCAGCAGAGATATACAGGGGACTGAAGCTTTCTTT. Protein product: CATSRDIQGTEAFF. The entire variable domain, with the rest obtained from reference TRBV15 and TRBJ1-1, is as follows: DAMVIQNPRYQVTQFGKPVTLSCSQTLNHNVMYWYQQKSSQAPKLLFHYYDKDFNNEADTPDNFQSRRPNTSFCFLDIRSPGLGDTAMYLCATSRDIQGTEAFFGQGTRLTVV.

This rearrangement joins TRBV2 to TRBJ2-7; 9 bases match TRBD1. With V trimmed by 10 bases and J by 5 bases, 9 bases remained unmatched. The length of the CDR3 is 13 residues. Germline assignment: CDR1 SNHLY and CDR2 FYNNEI. The CDR3, as DNA: TGTGCCATTCCGGGACAGGGTTTCCACGAGCAGTACTTC. This sequence encodes CAIPGQGFHEQYF.

The rearrangement joins TRBV5-1 to TRBJ1-1; D may be TRBD1 (5 bases). Per the germline V gene, CDR1 is SGHRS and CDR2 is YFSETQ. The CDR3 loop spans 14 amino acids. V lost 0 bases and J lost 1, with 7 bases in between. CDR3 region: CASSLGGSNTEAFF. DNA of the CDR3: TGCGCCAGCAGCTTGGGGGGCTCGAACACTGAAGCTTTCTTT.

V is TRBV4-3 and J is TRBJ1-1, with 11 bases aligning to TRBD1. The germline CDR1 and CDR2 sequences are LGHNA and YSLEER. The CDR3 loop spans 16 amino acids. After removal of 1 base from V and 4 bases from J, the junction contained 5 bases not matched to a gene. The CDR3 is CASSQGTGTGGTEAFF. In nucleotides, the CDR3 is TGCGCCAGCAGCCAAGGGACCGGGACAGGGGGCACTGAAGCTTTCTTT.

CDR3 in DNA: TGTGCCAGCAGCTCAATGGACAGGGACACTGAAGCTTTCTTT. Its protein product is CASSSMDRDTEAFF. The gene calls are TRBV5-4 and TRBJ1-1; TRBD1 matches 8 bases. J lost 3 bases, V lost 3 bases, and 4 bases had no gene match. The CDR3 sequence is 14 residues long. The germline gives CDR1 SGHNT, CDR2 YYREEE (reference sequence).

The table lists this clone with a few counts. The gene calls are TRBV30 and TRBJ2-1; D is unclear. Germline V gene data show CDR1 as GTSNPN and CDR2 as SVGIG (reference sequence). Trimming pared 4 bases from V and 1 base from J, leaving 8 bases between. This CDR3 has 13 amino acids. The CDR3 DNA follows: TGTGCCTGGACTCTCGGGTCCTACAATGAGCAGTTCTTC. It codes for CAWTLGSYNEQFF.

The CDR3 region has the DNA TGTGCCACCAGCAGAATTCAGGAGAACACTGAAGCTTTCTTT. Amino acid sequence: CATSRIQENTEAFF. The V and J genes are TRBV15 and TRBJ1-1; D uncertain. The CDR3 runs to 14 residues. V was clipped by 2 bases and J by 1 base, with 8 bases between them. Germline-derived CDR1 and CDR2 are LNHNV and YYDKDF (reference sequence).

The chain joins TRBV14 to TRBJ2-1; 8 nucleotides agree with TRBD2. Per the germline V gene, CDR1 is SGHDN and CDR2 is FVKESK. Unmatched junction bases numbered 6, after V lost 2 bases and J lost 3 bases. The length of the CDR3 is 16 residues. CDR3 nucleotides: TGTGCCAGCAGCCAACCCCCCGGGGGGGGCTACAATGAGCAGTTCTTC. Translation gives CASSQPPGGGYNEQFF. Complete variable domain (other parts from reference TRBV14 and TRBJ2-1): EAGVTQFPSHSVIEKGQTVTLRCDPISGHDNLYWYRRVMGKEIKFLLHFVKESKQDESGMPNNRFLAERTGGTYSTLKVQPAELEDSGVYFCASSQPPGGGYNEQFFGPGTRLTVL.

This sequence joins TRBV15 and TRBJ2-3; TRBD1 aligns across 8 bases. The V gene's germline CDR1 is LNHNV and CDR2 YYDKDF (reference sequence). The CDR3 consists of 16 residues. The trim removed 1 base at V and 2 bases at J, leaving 5 bases unmatched. CDR3: CATSRGDRGTTDTQYF. The CDR3 DNA reads TGTGCCACCAGCAGAGGTGACAGGGGAACCACAGATACGCAGTATTTT. The full variable domain, rest sourced from reference TRBV15 and TRBJ2-3, is DAMVIQNPRYQVTQFGKPVTLSCSQTLNHNVMYWYQQKSSQAPKLLFHYYDKDFNNEADTPDNFQSRRPNTSFCFLDIRSPGLGDTAMYLCATSRGDRGTTDTQYFGPGTRLTVL.

This clone was counted between two and nine times. The V gene is TRBV12-5, the J gene TRBJ2-1; weak D call: TRBD2 (6 bases). This CDR3 comprises 14 residues. Trimming pared 0 bases from V and 8 bases from J, leaving 11 bases between. Germline V gene data show CDR1 as LGHNT and CDR2 as FRNRAP. The CDR3 nucleotides are TGTGCTAGTGGTTTGGTCGCCTCGGGGGATGAGCAGTTCTTC. It codes for CASGLVASGDEQFF.

J is TRBJ1-6 and V is TRBV30, with 9 bases matching TRBD1. The germline CDR1 and CDR2 sequences are GTSNPN and SVGIG (reference sequence). The J segment lost 7 bases and the V segment lost 7 bases, leaving 5 bases of the junction unmatched. This CDR3 is 13 amino acids long. CDR3 region: CASPGQGNSPLHF. The CDR3 DNA sequence: TGTGCCTCCCCGGGACAGGGAAATTCACCCCTCCACTTT.